The rows below give T cell receptor beta chains drawn from one sample of a study of CD8+CD57+ T cells in acquired aplastic anemia. TCRdb used MiXCR to reprocess the reads, holding one entry per CDR3 protein. This table has some 120,000 distinct CDR3 sequences, under 65% appearing once. Input material: sorted CD4+, CD8+, or CD8+CD57+ T cells (not recorded which) from PBMCs. These receptors came from a human donor with aplastic anemia. CDR3s include the opening cysteine and the closing phenylalanine or tryptophan. A D gene is named only where the DNA matches it firmly. The size of a clone is reported for some rows only, either as once, few or many, or as a class for expanded clones.

d_call	clone_size	v_call	j_call	cdr3_nt	cdr3_aa
.	once	TRBV5-1	TRBJ2-5	TGCGCCAGCAGCCAGGACGGTTCTAGGACCCAGTACTTC	CASSQDGSRTQYF
.	.	TRBV24-1	TRBJ2-7	TGTGCCACCAGTGATGCTAGCGACGGACCCTACGAGCAGTACTTC	CATSDASDGPYEQYF
TRBD2	many	TRBV5-1	TRBJ2-3	TGCGCCAGCAACACGAAAGGGACTAGCGGGAGTCTCACAGATACGCAGTATTTT	CASNTKGTSGSLTDTQYF
.	once	TRBV20-1	TRBJ1-5	TGCAGTGCTACCGTCACAGGGAGTCAGCCCCAGCATTTT	CSATVTGSQPQHF
.	.	TRBV7-6	TRBJ2-5	TGTGCCAGCAGCTTACGGTGGCAGATACAAGAGACCCAGTACTTC	CASSLRWQIQETQYF
.	many	TRBV29-1	TRBJ1-2	TGCAGCGTTGAGCCCCAAGGGGTAGCTAACTATGGCTACACCTTC	CSVEPQGVANYGYTF
.	.	TRBV10-3	TRBJ2-1	TGTGCCAGCAGTGCGGCGGGGAATGAGCAGTTCTTC	CASSAAGNEQFF
TRBD2	.	TRBV10-2	TRBJ2-3	TGCGCCAGTCGAGGAGCGGGAGGGGCAGATACGCAGTATTTT	CASRGAGGADTQYF
.	.	TRBV29-1	TRBJ1-2	TGCAGCGTAGGGGGGGAGGCGAGTATTCGTGGCTACACCTTC	CSVGGEASIRGYTF
.	few	TRBV19	TRBJ2-7	TGTGCCAGTAGTTACAGCACCTACGAGCAGTACTTC	CASSYSTYEQYF
.	.	TRBV24-1	TRBJ2-5	TGTGCCACCGGAGACGGCAGTCAAGAGACCCAGTACTTC	CATGDGSQETQYF
.	.	TRBV29-1	TRBJ2-3	TGCAGCGTTAAGGGCTCCTCGAGAGGCACAGATACGCAGTATTTT	CSVKGSSRGTDTQYF
TRBD1	.	TRBV5-1	TRBJ2-2	TGCGCCAGCAGCGTACGGACAGGAGAGGACGGGGAGCTGTTTTTT	CASSVRTGEDGELFF
TRBD2	.	TRBV10-2	TRBJ2-5	TGCGCCAGCAGTGACCCAGCTAGCGGGGACGGGACCCAGTACTTC	CASSDPASGDGTQYF
TRBD2	.	TRBV19	TRBJ2-7	TGTGCCAGTAGTGAACTAGCGGGAAGCTCCTACGAGCAGTACTTC	CASSELAGSSYEQYF
.	once	TRBV7-9	TRBJ1-2	TGTGCCAGCAGCCAACGAGGAGGGGGCTACACCTTC	CASSQRGGGYTF
.	.	TRBV24-1	TRBJ1-2	TGTGCCACCAGTGATACGGAAGGGGGCTACACCTTC	CATSDTEGGYTF
.	.	TRBV7-6	TRBJ2-1	TGTGCCAGCAGCGCCCCCGGGCACAATGAGCAGTTCTTC	CASSAPGHNEQFF
.	.	TRBV10-3	TRBJ1-6	TGTGCCATCAGTGGATGGGGGGCGGGTTCACCCCTCCACTTT	CAISGWGAGSPLHF
.	.	TRBV12-3/TRBV12-4	TRBJ2-6	TGTGCCAGCAGCCGAACAGGGAAAGGCTCTGGGGCCAACGTCCTGACTTTC	CASSRTGKGSGANVLTF
.	.	TRBV29-1	TRBJ2-1	TGCAGCGGTGAGGGTCTCCAAAGCTCCTACAATGAGCAGTTCTTC	CSGEGLQSSYNEQFF
TRBD2	many	TRBV3-1	TRBJ2-7	TGTGCCAGCAGCCCCGGGGGGGCCGAGCAGTACTTC	CASSPGGAEQYF
TRBD1	.	TRBV20-1	TRBJ2-5	TGCAGTGCTAGGGTCAGGGGGTTCGGGGAGACCCAGTACTTC	CSARVRGFGETQYF
.	.	TRBV7-9	TRBJ2-5	TGTGCCAGCAACCCCGAAGAGACCCAGTACTTC	CASNPEETQYF
.	few	TRBV2	TRBJ1-5	TGTGCCAGCAGTGAAAGGGGGGGCGAACAGCCCCAGCATTTT	CASSERGGEQPQHF
.	.	TRBV7-9	TRBJ1-1	TGTGCCAGCTCAAGTCCAGGAACTGAAGCTTTCTTT	CASSSPGTEAFF
TRBD2	.	TRBV9	TRBJ2-5	TGTGCCAGCAGCGAGGGAGGGGATGAGACCCAGTACTTC	CASSEGGDETQYF
.	many	TRBV7-2	TRBJ2-2	TGTGCCAGCAGCTTAGCCCTTGGGGGGACCGGGGAGCTGTTTTTT	CASSLALGGTGELFF
TRBD1	.	TRBV7-3	TRBJ1-1	TGTGCCAGCAGCTTAGACAGGGTAACTGAAGCTTTCTTT	CASSLDRVTEAFF
.	.	TRBV15	TRBJ1-5	TGTGCCACCAGCAGGGGGACGGGGAAACAGCCCCAGCATTTT	CATSRGTGKQPQHF
TRBD1	.	TRBV19	TRBJ2-1	TGTGCCAGTAGTTTCACAGGGGGCCAGTACAATGAGCAGTTCTTC	CASSFTGGQYNEQFF
TRBD2	.	TRBV19	TRBJ2-1	TGTGCCAGTAGGGGACTAGCGGGGGGTTTTTACAATGAGCAGTTCTTC	CASRGLAGGFYNEQFF
.	.	TRBV19	TRBJ1-2	TGTGCCAGTCACCGGAGGGAGGGTAACTATGGCTACACCTTC	CASHRREGNYGYTF
.	once	TRBV7-9	TRBJ1-6	TGTGCCAGCAGCCATGACAGCTCCTATAATTCACCCCTCCACTTT	CASSHDSSYNSPLHF
TRBD2	few	TRBV6-2/TRBV6-3	TRBJ2-7	TGTGCCAGCAGTTACTCGATGAGCGGGGGGGCCCTCGAGCAGTACTTC	CASSYSMSGGALEQYF
.	.	TRBV11-2	TRBJ1-6	TGTGCCAGCAGCTTAGACGTAGGGGTAGGGTCACCCCTCCACTTT	CASSLDVGVGSPLHF
.	.	TRBV2	TRBJ1-6	TGTGCCAGTCATGACAGAGTTAATTCACCCCTCCACTTT	CASHDRVNSPLHF
.	.	TRBV2	TRBJ1-2	TGTGCCATCAGTGAGCCTGGACGGACCTATGGCTACACCTTC	CAISEPGRTYGYTF
.	.	TRBV19	TRBJ1-4	TGTGCCAGTAGTGTTCTACCGGGATATAATGAAAAACTGTTTTTT	CASSVLPGYNEKLFF
.	many	TRBV9	TRBJ1-1	TGTGCCAGCAGCGTACAATCCGGGGGCGACACTGAAGCTTTCTTT	CASSVQSGGDTEAFF
.	.	TRBV2	TRBJ2-5	TGTGCCAGCAGTATTAACAGGGAGGAGACCCAGTACTTC	CASSINREETQYF
.	many	TRBV7-2	TRBJ2-5	TGTGCCAGCAGCTTACTATCGGCCCCAAGGGAGACCCAGTACTTC	CASSLLSAPRETQYF
.	.	TRBV27	TRBJ2-1	TGTGCCAGCAGTGCCAGGGGTAAGCAGTTCTTC	CASSARGKQFF
.	.	TRBV7-9	TRBJ1-2	TGTGCCAGCAGCGCGGGACATGGCTACACCTTC	CASSAGHGYTF
.	.	TRBV6-1	TRBJ2-2	TGTGCCAGCACCCTCCGGAGGGTTTCGAACACCGGGGAGCTGTTTTTT	CASTLRRVSNTGELFF
.	.	TRBV2	TRBJ1-2	TGTGCCAGCCTCCCCGACAGGCCCTATGGCTACACCTTC	CASLPDRPYGYTF
.	.	TRBV19	TRBJ1-2	TGTGCCACTCTTTCAGGGCTGCAAGGCTACACCTTC	CATLSGLQGYTF
.	.	TRBV19	TRBJ1-5	TGTGCCAGTAGTATAAGGGAGCATCAGCCCCAGCATTTT	CASSIREHQPQHF
.	.	TRBV6-5	TRBJ2-5	TGTGCCAGCAGTTACCCCCCAGAGACCCAGTACTTC	CASSYPPETQYF
.	.	TRBV11-3	TRBJ2-7	TGTGCCAGCAGCTTAGGGTTCCCCTCCTACGAGCAGTACTTC	CASSLGFPSYEQYF
TRBD2	medium-sized	TRBV3-1	TRBJ2-5	TGTGCCAGCAGCCCCACTAGCGAAGAGACCCAGTACTTC	CASSPTSEETQYF
.	many	TRBV6-2/TRBV6-3	TRBJ2-7	TGTGCCAGCAGTTACTCCTGGCTAGGGTACCACGAGCAGTACTTC	CASSYSWLGYHEQYF
TRBD2	few	TRBV4-1	TRBJ2-3	TGCGCCAGCAGCCAAGCTCAAAAACTAGCGGGAAGCACAGATACGCAGTATTTT	CASSQAQKLAGSTDTQYF